The present T cell receptor (beta chain) was sequenced within a study of CD8 T cell repertoires and HIV-1 epitope variants. At the level of the study: Separate wells received one of Twenty-five Gag or Nef variant peptides. The baseline condition was 1M T cells left uncultured.

Data came from immunoSEQ multiplex PCR; TCRdb stores just in-frame clones and leaves some out. The data hold around 4,400 clones, with approximately 67% observed a single time. Of note for this clone: The antigen remains undetermined.

Input material: cultured CD8+ T cells derived from PBMCs. The clonotype comes from a male donor with HIV.

DNA for the CDR3: TGTGCCAGCAGTGAAAACCGACTGGGCTACACCTTC. It translates to CASSENRLGYTF. J is TRBJ1-2 and V is TRBV2; D unresolved. This CDR3 is built from 12 residues. Germline CDR1 is SNHLY and CDR2 is FYNNEI. With 2 bases removed from V and 8 bases from J, the gap between germline ends came to 9 bases.